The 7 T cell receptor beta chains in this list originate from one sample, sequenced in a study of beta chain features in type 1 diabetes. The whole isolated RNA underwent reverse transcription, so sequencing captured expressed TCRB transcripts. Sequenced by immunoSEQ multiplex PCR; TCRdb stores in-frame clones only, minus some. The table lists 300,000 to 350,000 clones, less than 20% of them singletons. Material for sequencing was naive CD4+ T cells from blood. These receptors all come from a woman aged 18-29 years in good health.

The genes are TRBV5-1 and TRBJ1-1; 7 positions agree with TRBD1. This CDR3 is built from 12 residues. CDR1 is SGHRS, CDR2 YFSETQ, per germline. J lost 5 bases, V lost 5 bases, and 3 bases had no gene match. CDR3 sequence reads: CASRGGITEAFF. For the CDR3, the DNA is TGCGCCAGCAGAGGGGGCATTACTGAAGCTTTCTTT.

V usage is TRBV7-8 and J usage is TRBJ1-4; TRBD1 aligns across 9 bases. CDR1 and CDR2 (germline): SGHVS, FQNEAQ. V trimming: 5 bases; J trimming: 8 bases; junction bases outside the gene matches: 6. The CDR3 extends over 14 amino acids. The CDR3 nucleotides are TGTGCCAGCAGCCCACAGGGGGCCAAGGAAAAACTGTTTTTT. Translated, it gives CASSPQGAKEKLFF.

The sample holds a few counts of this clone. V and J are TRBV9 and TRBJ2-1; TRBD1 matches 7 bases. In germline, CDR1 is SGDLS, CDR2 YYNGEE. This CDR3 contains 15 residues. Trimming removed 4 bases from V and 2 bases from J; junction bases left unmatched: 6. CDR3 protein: CASSSRQGPYNEQFF. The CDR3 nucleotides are TGTGCCAGCAGCTCCCGACAGGGCCCCTACAATGAGCAGTTCTTC.

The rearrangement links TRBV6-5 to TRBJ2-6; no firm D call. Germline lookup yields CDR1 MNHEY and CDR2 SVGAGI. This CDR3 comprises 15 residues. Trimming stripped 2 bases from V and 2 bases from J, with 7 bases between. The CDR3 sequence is CASSYLSAGANVLTF. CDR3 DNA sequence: TGTGCCAGCAGTTACCTCAGTGCTGGGGCCAACGTCCTGACTTTC.

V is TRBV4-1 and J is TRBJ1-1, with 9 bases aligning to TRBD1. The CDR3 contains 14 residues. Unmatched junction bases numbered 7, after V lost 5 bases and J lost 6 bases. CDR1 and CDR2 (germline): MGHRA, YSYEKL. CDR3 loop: CASSRTGDGPEAFF. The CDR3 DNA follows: TGCGCCAGCAGCAGGACAGGGGATGGGCCTGAAGCTTTCTTT.

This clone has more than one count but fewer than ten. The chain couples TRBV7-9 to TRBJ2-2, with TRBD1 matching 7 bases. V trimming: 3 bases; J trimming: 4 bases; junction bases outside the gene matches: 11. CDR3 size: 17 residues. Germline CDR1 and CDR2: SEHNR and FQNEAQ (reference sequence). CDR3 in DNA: TGTGCCAGCAGCTTGGGACCGACAGGGTCGAGCACCGGGGAGCTGTTTTTT. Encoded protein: CASSLGPTGSSTGELFF.

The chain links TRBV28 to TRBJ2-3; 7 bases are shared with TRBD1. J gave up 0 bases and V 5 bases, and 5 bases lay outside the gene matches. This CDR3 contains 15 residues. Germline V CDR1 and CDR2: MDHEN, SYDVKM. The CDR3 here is CASSPRQGSTDTQYF. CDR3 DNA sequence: TGTGCCAGCAGTCCGAGACAGGGAAGCACAGATACGCAGTATTTT.